This record concerns one T cell receptor beta chain sequence. This CDR3 is also generated by other DNA sequences in the sample. Primers included in the PCR were 60 Vbeta and 13 Jbeta primers. Only in-frame clones appear in the TCRdb table, and some are missing; sequencing was by immunoSEQ multiplex PCR. Counted here are around 110,000 clones, 60% to 70% occurring once; the ten biggest clones make up 8% to 9.5%. The V and J ends lost 8 bases and 3 bases respectively, with 14 bases between them. From germline, CDR1 is SGHAT and CDR2 FQNNGV. This CDR3 spans 14 amino acids. The sample originates from a study of cytomegalovirus exposure and HLA in healthy donors. Overall study context: HLA-typed donors were the source of approximately 88 million unique TCRs held in an early data release.

The V and J genes are TRBV11-2 and TRBJ2-1, with D perhaps matching TRBD2 (6 bases). The specimen was PBMCs. This TCR was recovered from a woman in her forties in good health and CMV-seropositive. The CDR3 bases are TGTGCCAGCGGATTGGAGGGACTCTACAATGAGCAGTTCTTC. It specifies CASGLEGLYNEQFF.